What follows are 16 T cell receptor beta chains derived from one specimen sequenced in a study of T-cell memory formation after mild COVID-19. TCRdb re-called the 5' RACE reads through MiXCR, storing one row per CDR3 protein. The data contain approximately 300,000 distinct CDR3 sequences, 15% to 20% of them singletons. Material: PBMCs or a T cell subset sorted from them (not recorded which). These receptors came from a man aged 18 to 30 who had mild COVID-19 (a few samples of this study predate the infection). Cell type and time point are not known.

This clonotype was observed a handful of times. The chain uses TRBV2 and TRBJ1-1, with D perhaps TRBD1 (6 bases). The germline CDR1 and CDR2 sequences are SNHLY and FYNNEI. The CDR3 has 14 amino acids. V lost 6 bases and J 2 bases, leaving 13 bases between the germline ends. The CDR3 region has the DNA TGTGCCAGCAGGGAACAGGGCCTAAACACTGAAGCTTTCTTT. It is translated as CASREQGLNTEAFF.

The table lists this clonotype with a few counts. The chain recombines TRBV5-1 with TRBJ2-7; maybe TRBD1 (6 bases). The CDR3 has 14 residues. The germline V gene has CDR1 SGHRS and CDR2 YFSETQ. The V and J ends lost 3 bases and 3 bases respectively, with 13 bases between them. In DNA form, the CDR3 reads TGCGCCAGCAGCTGGGGCGAAGGGGGCTACGAGCAGTACTTC. Its protein product is CASSWGEGGYEQYF.

The chain links TRBV11-1 to TRBJ2-7; 7 bases match TRBD1. Germline CDR1 reads SGHAT; CDR2 reads FQDESV (reference sequence). The ends lost 4 bases at V and 5 bases at J; junction bases unmatched: 2. The CDR3 extends over 12 amino acids. CDR3 bases: TGTGCCAGCAGCTCACAGGGGAACGAGCAGTACGTC. Translating it yields CASSSQGNEQYV.

This clonotype appeared a few times. The V and J genes are TRBV24-1 and TRBJ2-5, with D perhaps matching TRBD1 or TRBD2 (5 bases each). Trimming left V 3 bases short and J 3 bases short, with 13 bases between. Germline values: CDR1 KGHDR, CDR2 SFDVKD. This CDR3 has 15 amino acids. The CDR3 DNA sequence: TGTGCCACCAGTGATACTAGGGGTTTGGAAGAGACCCAGTACTTC. It is translated as CATSDTRGLEETQYF.

This clonotype came up once. The rearrangement uses TRBV19 and TRBJ1-2; no clear D gene. V lost 3 bases, J lost 5 bases, and 16 bases lay in between. Germline CDR1 reads LNHDA; CDR2 reads SQIVND (reference sequence). The CDR3 spans 15 residues. In DNA form, the CDR3 reads TGTGCCAGTAGTATCCAGCACCGCTCGGAGTATGGCTACACCTTC. The encoded protein is CASSIQHRSEYGYTF.

This clonotype was seen more than once but under ten times. The V gene is TRBV7-8, the J gene TRBJ2-5; 7 bases align to TRBD1. The CDR3 runs to 15 residues. V lost 2 bases, J lost 1 base, and 4 bases stayed unmatched. Germline lookup yields CDR1 SGHVS and CDR2 FQNEAQ. The CDR3 loop is CASSLHRGLQETQYF. The CDR3 DNA is TGTGCCAGCAGCTTACACAGGGGTCTCCAAGAGACCCAGTACTTC.

The table lists this clonotype with a few counts. This sequence joins TRBV5-1 and TRBJ1-5; tentative D call: TRBD1 (6 bases). The V gene lost 1 base and the J gene lost 6 bases, with 11 bases spanning the gap. The length of the CDR3 is 14 residues. Germline assignment: CDR1 SGHRS and CDR2 YFSETQ. Here the CDR3 DNA reads TGCGCCAGCAGCTTGACAGGGTCGGGTCAGCCCCAGCATTTT. The encoded protein is CASSLTGSGQPQHF.

This clonotype has at least ten counts. This rearrangement joins TRBV5-1 to TRBJ2-7; D is ambiguous. Germline loops: CDR1 SGHRS, CDR2 YFSETQ. V lost 0 bases and J lost 6, with 4 bases in between. This CDR3 has 11 residues. The CDR3 DNA reads TGCGCCAGCAGCTTGGTTAGCGAGCAGTACTTC. This sequence encodes CASSLVSEQYF.

This clonotype came up a few times. The chain links TRBV2 to TRBJ2-3; 10 bases line up with TRBD2. J lost 2 bases, V lost 7 bases, and 15 bases had no gene match. CDR3 length: 18 residues. Germline CDR1 reads SNHLY; CDR2 reads FYNNEI. CDR3 region: CASILPGLATAYTDTQYF. The CDR3 DNA reads TGTGCCAGCATCCTACCGGGACTAGCGACCGCCTACACAGATACGCAGTATTTT.

This chain joins TRBV18 and TRBJ1-2, with a weak D call TRBD1 (5 bases). The CDR3 spans 15 residues. In germline, CDR1 is KGHSH, CDR2 LQKENI. V shed 3 bases and J shed 0 bases, with 11 bases lying between them. The DNA of the CDR3 is TGTGCCAGCTCACCCGACAGATCCACTAACTATGGCTACACCTTC. It encodes CASSPDRSTNYGYTF.

The chain combines TRBV6-5 with TRBJ2-1, with 11 bases identical to TRBD2. V gave up 2 bases and J gave up 0 bases; unmatched junction bases: 6. The CDR3 consists of 18 residues. CDR1 and CDR2 (germline): MNHEY, SVGAGI. The CDR3 is CASSYGTGLAASYNEQFF. The CDR3 nucleotides are TGTGCCAGCAGTTACGGGACGGGACTAGCGGCCTCCTACAATGAGCAGTTCTTC.

J is TRBJ1-5 and V is TRBV7-8; D call uncertain. There are 14 residues in the CDR3. Germline CDR1 and CDR2: SGHVS and FQNEAQ. The germline V and J ends were trimmed by 0 bases and 0 bases, with 3 bases remaining between them. Written as DNA, the CDR3 is TGTGCCAGCAGCTTAGCGTATAGCAATCAGCCCCAGCATTTT. Its translation is CASSLAYSNQPQHF. The entire variable domain, with the rest obtained from reference TRBV7-8 and TRBJ1-5, is as follows: GAGVSQSPRYKVAKRGQDVALRCDPISGHVSLFWYQQALGQGPEFLTYFQNEAQLDKSGLPSDRFFAERPEGSVSTLKIQRTQQEDSAVYLCASSLAYSNQPQHFGDGTRLSIL.

The chain links TRBV30 to TRBJ1-1; no definite D call. Germline CDR1 is GTSNPN and CDR2 is SVGIG (reference sequence). V was pared by 1 base and J by 3 bases, with 3 bases between. The CDR3 is 11 residues long. The CDR3 DNA sequence: TGTGCCTGGAGTGATTACACTGAAGCTTTCTTT. Protein: CAWSDYTEAFF. Looking up the rest from reference TRBV30 and TRBJ1-1 gives the full variable domain: SQTIHQWPATLVQPVGSPLSLECTVEGTSNPNLYWYRQAAGRGLQLLFYSVGIGQISSEVPQNLSASRPQDRQFILSSKKLLLSDSGFYLCAWSDYTEAFFGQGTRLTVV.

This clonotype has more than one count but fewer than ten. The rearrangement joins TRBV27 to TRBJ2-3, with a possible D match to TRBD1 (5 bases). CDR3 length: 14 amino acids. Germline CDR1 MNHEY, CDR2 SMNVEV (reference sequence). V lost 1 base, J lost 4 bases, and 9 bases lay in between. The CDR3 bases are TGTGCCAGCAGTTTATGGGCAGGGTCAGATACGCAGTATTTT. Translated: CASSLWAGSDTQYF.

This clonotype turned up a few times. The chain combines TRBV6-5 with TRBJ2-7, with 8 bases lining up with TRBD1. The germline V gene has CDR1 MNHEY and CDR2 SVGAGI. The CDR3 loop spans 16 amino acids. V was clipped by 6 bases and J by 2 bases; unmatched bases: 12. The CDR3 loop is CASRPVQGAPTYEQYF. CDR3 bases: TGTGCCAGCAGACCGGTGCAGGGGGCGCCGACCTACGAGCAGTACTTC.

The V call is TRBV3-1, the J call TRBJ2-5; D perhaps matches TRBD2 (5 bases). The germline gives CDR1 LGHDT, CDR2 YNNKEL (reference sequence). Trimming took 6 bases from V and 9 from J, leaving 11 bases between them. This CDR3 contains 11 residues. CDR3 residues: CASSLTGAQYF. CDR3 DNA sequence: TGTGCCAGCAGTCTTACCGGGGCCCAGTACTTC.